The sequence of this T cell receptor beta chain was determined in a study of T cells in Graves' hyperthyroidism and ophthalmopathy. Using RNA transcripts as the source, TCR beta CDR3 regions were amplified. HTBI primers were used for first-round RT-PCR of the TCR CDR3. MiXCR, run by TCRdb on the multiplex PCR reads, gives a single entry per CDR3 protein. Of roughly 600,000 distinct CDR3 sequences listed, roughly 15% are singletons. On this clonotype: The antigen remains unidentified.

Per germline, CDR1 MNHEY and CDR2 SMNVEV (reference sequence). The CDR3 sequence is 15 residues long. Trimming took 2 bases from V and 10 from J; bases not matched to a gene: 7. Fresh peripheral blood, around 10 ml, yielded the PBMCs. Study-wide points: Clonotypes that were expanded in thyroid above 0.001 mostly appeared in blood too. The authors' 13 V-J model separated ophthalmopathy from stable hyperthyroidism. Model-based prediction identified ophthalmopathy a median approximately 6 months prior to its onset.

This clonotype originated in a woman aged 45 to 65 with Graves' ophthalmopathy. The specimen sequenced was blood. The chain couples TRBV27 to TRBJ2-1; 11 bases agree with TRBD2. The CDR3 spells CASSLTSGSPREQFF. CDR3 coding DNA: TGTGCCAGCAGTTTAACTAGCGGGAGTCCGCGGGAGCAGTTCTTC.